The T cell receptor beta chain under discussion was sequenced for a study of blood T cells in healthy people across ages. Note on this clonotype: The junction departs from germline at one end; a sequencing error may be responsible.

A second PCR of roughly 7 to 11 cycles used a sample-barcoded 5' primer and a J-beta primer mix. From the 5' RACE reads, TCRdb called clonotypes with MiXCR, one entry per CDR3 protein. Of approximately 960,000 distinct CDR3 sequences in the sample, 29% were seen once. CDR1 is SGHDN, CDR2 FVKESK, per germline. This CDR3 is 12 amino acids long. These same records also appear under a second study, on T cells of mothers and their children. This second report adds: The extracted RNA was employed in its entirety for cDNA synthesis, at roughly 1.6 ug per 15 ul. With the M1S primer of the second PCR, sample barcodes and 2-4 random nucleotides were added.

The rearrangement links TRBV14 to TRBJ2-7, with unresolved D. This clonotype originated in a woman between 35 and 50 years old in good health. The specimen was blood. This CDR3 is CASSQEDLAPSF. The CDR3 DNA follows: TGTGCCAGCAGCCAAGAGGATTTAGCACCCAGCTTC. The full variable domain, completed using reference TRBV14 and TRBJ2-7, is EAGVTQFPSHSVIEKGQTVTLRCDPISGHDNLYWYRRVMGKEIKFLLHFVKESKQDESGMPNNRFLAERTGGTYSTLKVQPAELEDSGVYFCASSQEDLAPSFGPGTRLTVT.